This paragraph covers one T cell receptor (beta chain) sequence. What it binds is not known. The authors sequenced patients whose flow cytometry had shown CD8+CD57+ cell expansion. Patients, without exception, had severe acquired aplastic anemia. The sample comes from a study of CD8+CD57+ T cells in acquired aplastic anemia. At the level of the study: Sorted cells (CD4+ and CD8+) yielded DNA amounts that averaged around 3.1 ug.

For CDR3 and TCR beta VDJ profiling, genomic DNA was the template used. TCRdb re-derived calls from the reads in MiXCR, one entry per CDR3 protein. This sample yields some 120,000 distinct CDR3 sequences, of which over 30% are seen a single time; about 2.6% belongs to the top ten. Notes on the study in general: Patients were compared with controls for CD8+ Simpson's diversity, and no significant difference emerged. Found in both controls and patients were around 31 CD8+ CDR3 sequences.

Looked up from germline, CDR1 is SGHVS and CDR2 is FNYEAQ. V was cut by 5 bases and J by 9 bases, with 20 bases left in between. The CDR3 sequence is 15 residues long. The receptor comes from a human donor with aplastic anemia. This rearrangement joins TRBV7-6 to TRBJ2-1; perhaps TRBD1 as D (6 bases). The specimen was sorted CD4+, CD8+, or CD8+CD57+ T cells (not recorded which) from PBMCs. CDR3 protein: CASSPRQGMNTEQFF. CDR3 coding DNA: TGTGCCAGCAGCCCCAGGCAGGGGATGAACACTGAGCAGTTCTTC.